This note documents a single T cell receptor (beta chain) sequence. The data belong to a study of cytomegalovirus exposure and HLA in healthy donors. Data came from immunoSEQ multiplex PCR; TCRdb stores just in-frame clones and leaves some out. The repertoire holds around 130,000 clones, around nine tenths seen once, with about 3.7% in the top ten. The germline CDR1 and CDR2 sequences are MNHNS and SASEGT. The CDR3 is 15 residues long. V dropped 11 bases and J dropped 0 bases, with 19 bases sitting between them. Sequencing input: PBMCs. The chain employs TRBV6-1 and TRBJ1-1; D is possibly TRBD1 (5 bases). This clonotype was sampled from a man aged 25 to 40 in good health and CMV-seronegative. The CDR3 nucleotides are TGTGCCTCCAGCATCTCAGGCAGGGTGAACACTGAAGCTTTCTTT. It yields the protein CASSISGRVNTEAFF.